The clone carrying this TCR beta chain appeared a single time. Sequencing used immunoSEQ multiplex PCR; TCRdb keeps in-frame clones, though not all of them. The repertoire holds 50,000 to 75,000 clones, with 91% as singletons. The data were obtained in a study of T cell changes during pregnancy in multiple sclerosis. This CDR3 has 15 residues. The V segment lost 2 bases and the J segment 3 bases; nucleotides outside the gene matches: 3. Germline CDR1 is MNHNS and CDR2 is SASEGT. The receptor was isolated from a female donor in good health, enrolled as a control in a pregnancy study. Sequenced here: peripheral blood, sampled in the third trimester of pregnancy. This chain joins TRBV6-1 and TRBJ2-5; TRBD1 matches at 10 bases. In DNA form, the CDR3 reads TGTGCCAGCAGTGAAACCGGGACAGGGGAAGAGACCCAGTACTTC. Amino acids: CASSETGTGEETQYF.